Listed below are T cell receptor beta chains from one sample, sequenced in a study of identifying expanded T cells in peripheral blood. Assay used: immunoSEQ multiplex PCR; TCRdb lists only in-frame clones, some missing. Here the sample spans more than 80,000 clones, approximately 90% being singletons. Sequencing was done on a sample of blood. Receptor source: a person aged 18-70 years in good health. Both conserved end residues are part of each CDR3. Clone size, where shown, is once, few, many, or a class for clones that have expanded.

v_call | clone_size | cdr3_aa
TRBV7-9 | NA | CASSLAGSYEQYF
TRBV2 | NA | CASNLRDQPQHF
TRBV28 | NA | CASSLQGWGYTF
TRBV28 | NA | CASSLTNWEGYTF
TRBV4-1 | NA | CASSQVSTSGVGGELFF
TRBV27 | once | CASSMGGPGSDTQYF
TRBV5-1 | NA | CASSLDGLAGGGELFF
TRBV1 | NA | CTSSQGGGRHEQYF
TRBV6-4 | NA | CASSPASYNEQFF
TRBV6-5 | NA | CASSYSRKGTVNEQYF
TRBV6-4 | NA | CASSDASQGPDTQYF
TRBV11-1 | NA | CASSLTRMPIRTEAFF
TRBV11-3 | NA | CASSRRTGDTGELFF
TRBV7-2 | NA | CASRLAGGGTGELFF
TRBV19 | once | CASSIFNTGELFF
TRBV28 | NA | CASSTDEGLEKGSTGELFF
TRBV30 | NA | CAWSITGSSTDTQYF
TRBV2 | NA | CASSRQGYNEQFF
TRBV27 | NA | CASSLIHPSPSSSYTF
TRBV19 | NA | CASSIQANQPQHF
TRBV9 | NA | CASSVASGYNEQFF
TRBV28 | NA | CASSLQPGLAAEQYF
TRBV6-1 | NA | CASSEETGDITEAFF
TRBV11-2 | NA | CASSYLLGLAEETQYF
TRBV7-9 | NA | CASSSWTGRETQYF
TRBV15 | NA | CATSTSQGIGNQPQHF
TRBV6-1 | NA | CASSLGGTLKFF
TRBV27 | NA | CASTRGNSPLHF
TRBV18 | NA | CASSPLYGQGHTDTQYF
TRBV10-3 | NA | CAISESPTSNYGYTF
TRBV7-9 | NA | CASNRGQTTNEKLFF
TRBV28 | NA | CASSFETGELFF
TRBV9 | once | CASSAGTVSYNEQFF
TRBV9 | NA | CASSPHRGLDEQYF
TRBV10-1 | NA | CASSESTPGGTTEAFF
TRBV9 | NA | CASSSLAGRGEQYF
TRBV20-1 | NA | CSATGGETQYF
TRBV4-1 | once | CASSQLGQFNEQFF
TRBV7-3 | NA | CASSLGGRGTFNEQFF
TRBV6-1 | NA | CASSVQGLNTEAFF
TRBV4-1 | NA | CASSLSGTGVEKLFF
TRBV10-2 | NA | CASSVSVGTASSYNSPLHF
TRBV7-2 | NA | CASSLGIAGNNEQFF
TRBV6-5 | NA | CASSRSGEGYNEQFF
TRBV9 | NA | CASENEQYF
TRBV10-3 | once | CAINPKGEGYEQYF
TRBV19 | NA | CASSTGTAYSNQPQHF